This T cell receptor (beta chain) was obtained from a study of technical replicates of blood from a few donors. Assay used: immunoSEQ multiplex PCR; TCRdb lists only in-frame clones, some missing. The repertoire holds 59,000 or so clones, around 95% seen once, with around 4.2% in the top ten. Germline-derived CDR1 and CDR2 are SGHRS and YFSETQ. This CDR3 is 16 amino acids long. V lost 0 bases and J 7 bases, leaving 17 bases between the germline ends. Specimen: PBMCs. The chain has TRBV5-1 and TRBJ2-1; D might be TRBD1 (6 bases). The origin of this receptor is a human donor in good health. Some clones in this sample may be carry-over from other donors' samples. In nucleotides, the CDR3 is TGCGCCAGCAGCTTGGAAGGGGGAGTGCTATGGAATGAGCAGTTCTTC. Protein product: CASSLEGGVLWNEQFF.